This note documents a single T cell receptor beta chain sequence. In the authors' methods: From reference gene primer amplification, estimates of nucleated cell counts were derived. Using immunoSEQ multiplex PCR, the repertoire was profiled, and TCRdb retains in-frame clones only, with some absent. The V and J calls and the clone size are those of that table, but D and trimming were determined from the DNA. The table has a few hundred thousand clones, more than 80% seen once. Seattle's cohort entered during active infection and was followed longitudinally. Germline values: CDR1 LGHNA, CDR2 YNFKEQ. The length of the CDR3 is 14 residues. With 2 bases removed from V and 7 bases from J, the gap between germline ends came to 15 bases. The data originate from a study of blood T cell repertoires in COVID-19. Study details: Samples of COVID-19 (acute and convalescent) were obtained from the United States, Italy and Spain. The cDNA or gDNA used as material had been derived from T cells, B-cell-depleted T cells, or PBMCs.

The chain has TRBV4-2 and TRBJ2-7, with D perhaps TRBD1 (7 bases). The sequenced sample was peripheral blood. The receptor was isolated from a woman between 25 and 40 years old with COVID-19, enrolled during active disease. CDR3 DNA: TGTGCCAGCAGCCAACGCAGGGGGGTCAATGAGCAGTACTTC. As protein: CASSQRRGVNEQYF.